This T cell receptor beta chain appears in the sequencing data of a study of CD8 T cells in ankylosing spondylitis. TCRdb re-called the 5' RACE reads with MiXCR, one entry per CDR3 protein. Of approximately 130,000 distinct CDR3 sequences in the sample, over 7% were seen once. Germline V lookup: CDR1 SGHRS, CDR2 YFSETQ. The CDR3 consists of 14 residues. V lost 0 bases and J lost 5, with 9 bases in between. This clonotype was seen only a few times. This receptor was obtained from a male donor with ankylosing spondylitis or in good health (not recorded which). Sequencing input: blood, either unsorted or a sorted T cell fraction (not recorded which). This sequence joins TRBV5-1 and TRBJ2-1; D ambiguous. The CDR3 protein is CASSLGASHNEQFF. CDR3 nucleotide sequence: TGCGCCAGCAGCTTGGGGGCCAGTCACAATGAGCAGTTCTTC.